This T cell receptor (beta chain) was observed in a study of cytomegalovirus exposure and HLA in healthy donors. 13 Jbeta primers and 60 Vbeta primers were used for the PCR. Measured with immunoSEQ multiplex PCR; TCRdb has only the in-frame clones, and not every one. The repertoire has roughly 180,000 clones, just over 75% of them found once; the top ten carry less than 1.5%. The CDR3 is 14 residues long. Germline V lookup: CDR1 SGHVS, CDR2 FNYEAQ. With V trimmed by 5 bases and J by 5 bases, 8 bases remained unmatched. Findings of the study overall: Most observed TCR sequences were rare, whereas some public TCRs were detected in many donors. Accurate prediction of HLA-A and HLA-B alleles (for most subjects) was reportedly achieved from TCR beta sequences.

For this clone: The antigen is not known.

Sequenced: PBMCs. This sequence was found in a woman in her twenties or thirties in good health and CMV-seropositive. J is TRBJ2-7 and V is TRBV7-6; the match to TRBD2 covers 8 bases. The CDR3 DNA is TGTGCCAGCAGCCGGGAGGGGGTACTGAACGAGCAGTACTTC. This translates into CASSREGVLNEQYF. The whole variable domain, filled in from reference TRBV7-6 and TRBJ2-7, reads GAGVSQSPRYKVTKRGQDVALRCDPISGHVSLYWYRQALGQGPEFLTYFNYEAQQDKSGLPNDRFSAERPEGSISTLTIQRTEQRDSAMYRCASSREGVLNEQYFGPGTRLTVT.